Listed here are 6 T cell receptor beta chains from one sample, sequenced in a study of cytomegalovirus exposure and HLA in healthy donors. Sequencing used immunoSEQ multiplex PCR; TCRdb keeps in-frame clones, though not all of them. Of about 200,000 clones listed, roughly 82% are singletons. What was sequenced was PBMCs. Receptors originate from a woman in her twenties or thirties in good health and CMV-seropositive.

This chain links TRBV7-3 with TRBJ2-7, with TRBD2 matching over 8 bases. The germline V gene has CDR1 SGHTA and CDR2 FQGTGA. CDR3 length equals 16 residues. V was pared by 0 bases and J by 0 bases, with 4 bases of the junction left unmatched. CDR3 nucleotides: TGTGCCAGCAGCTTAACTAGCGGGGCGGGCTCCTACGAGCAGTACTTC. Amino acids: CASSLTSGAGSYEQYF.

The chain employs TRBV7-8 and TRBJ1-1, with 7 bases fitting TRBD1. CDR3 length: 16 amino acids. With 4 bases clipped from V and 5 bases from J, the junction kept 13 bases outside the gene matches. Germline assignment: CDR1 SGHVS and CDR2 FQNEAQ. DNA for the CDR3: TGTGCCAGCAGCTACCTCCTTGACAGGGTGGGGACTGAAGCTTTCTTT. This gives the protein CASSYLLDRVGTEAFF.

V gene TRBV4-2 combines with J gene TRBJ1-1, with 10 bases lining up with TRBD1. Looked up from germline, CDR1 is LGHNA and CDR2 is YNFKEQ. The CDR3 runs to 16 residues. V trimming: 0 bases; J trimming: 0 bases; junction bases outside the gene matches: 1. DNA of the CDR3: TGTGCCAGCAGCCAAGAAGGGACAGGGGTGAACACTGAAGCTTTCTTT. It encodes CASSQEGTGVNTEAFF.

The V and J genes are TRBV4-1 and TRBJ2-1; 14 positions match TRBD2. Germline-derived CDR1 and CDR2 are MGHRA and YSYEKL. V lost 2 bases to trimming and J lost 1 base; unmatched junction nucleotides: 4. This CDR3 is 18 amino acids long. DNA of the CDR3: TGCGCCAGCAGCCAATACGGACTAGCGGGAGGATCCTACAATGAGCAGTTCTTC. It codes for CASSQYGLAGGSYNEQFF.

The chain recombines TRBV28 with TRBJ1-5; 7 nucleotides line up with TRBD1. This CDR3 contains 15 residues. Germline CDR1 MDHEN, CDR2 SYDVKM. With V trimmed by 5 bases and J by 2 bases, 6 bases remained unmatched. CDR3 region: CASSRQGEGNQPQHF. The CDR3 nucleotides are TGTGCCAGCAGTCGTCAGGGGGAGGGCAATCAGCCCCAGCATTTT.

On this clone itself: The same CDR3 arises from other DNA sequences in this sample as well. Written as DNA, the CDR3 is TGCGCCAGTAGTCCGGGGGGGAATCAGCCCCAGCATTTT. Residues: CASSPGGNQPQHF. This sequence joins TRBV5-1 and TRBJ1-5; D is possibly TRBD1 (5 bases). Looked up from germline, CDR1 is SGHRS and CDR2 is YFSETQ. V lost 8 bases, J lost 4 bases, and 13 bases lay in between. The CDR3 is made up of 13 amino acids.